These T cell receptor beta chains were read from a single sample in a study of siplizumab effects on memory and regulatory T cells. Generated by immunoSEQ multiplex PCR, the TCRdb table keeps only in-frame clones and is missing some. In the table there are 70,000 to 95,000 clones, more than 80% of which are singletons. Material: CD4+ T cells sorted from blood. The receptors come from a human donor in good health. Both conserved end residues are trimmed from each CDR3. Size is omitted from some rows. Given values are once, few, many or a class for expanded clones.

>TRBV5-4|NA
ASSLGQDTDTQY
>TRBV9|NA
ASSVSGGNRQETQY
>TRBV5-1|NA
ASSWAGTSNTGELF
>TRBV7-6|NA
ASSHSGQNEKLF
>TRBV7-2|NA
ASSPLALSSYEQY
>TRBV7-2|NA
ASSLASGFGGELF
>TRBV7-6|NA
ASSLGSGGGFEQY
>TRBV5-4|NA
ASSVTSGATDTQY
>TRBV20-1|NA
SAYRGLGYT
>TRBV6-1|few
ASRSPGLLGQPQH
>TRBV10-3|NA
AISMGQDNQPQH
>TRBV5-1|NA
ASSSQGPSGETQY
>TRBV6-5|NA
ASSTIAGGSYEQY
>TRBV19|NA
ASKTESLSNQPQH
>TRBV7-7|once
ASSLLQGAFETQY
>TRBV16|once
ASSQFGRGNQPQH
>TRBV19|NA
ASSIGESEQF
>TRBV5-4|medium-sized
ASSLGGRGSNEKLF
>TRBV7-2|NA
ASSLELAVHNEQF
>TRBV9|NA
ASSVGPDGTSGNTIY
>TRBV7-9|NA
ASSPTSGRPY
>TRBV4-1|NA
ASSRDQGARPGELF
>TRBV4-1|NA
ASSQNLAAYEQY
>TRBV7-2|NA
ASSNQASDTQY
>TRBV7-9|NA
ASSFGNSGSETQY
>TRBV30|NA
AWSGKTGGLGMNTEAF